The 14 T cell receptor beta chains presented below share a single source sample, sequenced in a study of CD8+CD57+ T cells in acquired aplastic anemia. Genomic DNA acted as the template from which TCR beta VDJ combination and CDR3 sequence profiling were carried out. TCRdb passed the reads through MiXCR, listing each CDR3 protein once. The profile shows 150,000 to 200,000 distinct CDR3 sequences, roughly half of them singletons. Whoever was chosen for sequencing had shown CD8+CD57+ cell expansion by flow cytometry. The specimen sequenced was sorted CD4+, CD8+, or CD8+CD57+ T cells (not recorded which) from PBMCs. Receptor source: a human donor with aplastic anemia.

This rearrangement joins TRBV20-1 to TRBJ2-3; D perhaps matches TRBD2 (5 bases). This CDR3 region has 16 residues. CDR1 and CDR2 (germline): DFQATT, SNEGSKA (reference sequence). The V end was cut by 5 bases, the J end by 3 bases, with 21 bases between. DNA for the CDR3: TGCAGTGCTGGCCGAAGTAGCGCCTTCTTGACAGATACGCAGTATTTT. It codes for CSAGRSSAFLTDTQYF.

This chain uses TRBV15 with TRBJ2-7, with D unclear. The CDR3 consists of 13 residues. The ends were cut back, 1 base at V and 3 bases at J, with 7 bases in the middle. Per germline, CDR1 LNHNV and CDR2 YYDKDF (reference sequence). CDR3: CATSRAINYEQYF. CDR3 bases: TGTGCCACCAGCAGAGCCATTAACTACGAGCAGTACTTC.

This clonotype came up a few times. V usage is TRBV19 and J usage is TRBJ2-6, with D perhaps given as TRBD1 or TRBD2 (5 bases each). The V gene's germline CDR1 is LNHDA and CDR2 SQIVND (reference sequence). The CDR3 length is 15 residues. Deletions cut 0 bases from V and 4 bases from J, with 7 bases between. The DNA of the CDR3 is TGTGCCAGTAGTATAGAGGGGACCGGGGCCAACGTCCTGACTTTC. Translation: CASSIEGTGANVLTF.

This clonotype was recorded a few times. This chain joins TRBV7-8 and TRBJ1-1; D might be TRBD1 (6 bases). The V end was cut by 4 bases, the J end by 0 bases, with 12 bases between. Per the germline V gene, CDR1 is SGHVS and CDR2 is FQNEAQ. The CDR3 covers 15 residues. Here the CDR3 DNA reads TGTGCCAGCAGCTGGTCAACAGGGATGAACACTGAAGCTTTCTTT. Protein: CASSWSTGMNTEAFF.

This clonotype was detected ten times or more. The chain links TRBV24-1 to TRBJ2-1; a weak D match, TRBD2 (5 bases). Trimming took off 7 bases at V and 12 bases at J, with 27 bases between the two ends. CDR1 and CDR2 (germline): KGHDR, SFDVKD. CDR3 length: 16 amino acids. In DNA form, the CDR3 reads TGTGCCACCAGGGGCGGACTCGGTGGCGAGGCTGTGGGGCAGTTCTTC. Its protein product is CATRGGLGGEAVGQFF.

This clonotype was detected only a few times. This may come from a read error, since a much larger clone is one base off. Written as DNA, the CDR3 is TGTGCCAGCAGCGGAGGGACTAGCGGGACCCGCTCCTACGAGCGGTACTTC. It yields the protein CASSGGTSGTRSYERYF. The V call is TRBV9, the J call TRBJ2-7, with 13 positions matching TRBD2. The CDR3 is 17 residues long. Germline loops: CDR1 SGDLS, CDR2 YYNGEE.

To note about this clonotype: A much more abundant neighbour one base away suggests this may be a read error. This chain uses TRBV12-3 or TRBV12-4 with TRBJ1-2; no definite D call. The CDR3 is 14 residues long. CDR3 sequence: CTSSLRTAPSGYTF. CDR3 DNA sequence: TGTACCAGCAGTTTAAGAACGGCCCCTTCTGGCTACACCTTC.

J is TRBJ2-3 and V is TRBV2; no clear D gene. The germline CDR1 and CDR2 sequences are SNHLY and FYNNEI. With 3 bases removed from V and 0 bases from J, the gap between germline ends came to 4 bases. This CDR3 has 13 residues. The CDR3 region has the DNA TGTGCCAGCAGTGAGGCCAGCACAGATACGCAGTATTTT. This encodes CASSEASTDTQYF.

This clonotype was observed a few times. The V call is TRBV20-1, the J call TRBJ1-2, with 9 positions matching TRBD1. Germline V gene data show CDR1 as DFQATT and CDR2 as SNEGSKA (reference sequence). J gave up 9 bases and V 5 bases, and 4 bases lay outside the gene matches. The length of the CDR3 is 11 residues. The CDR3 nucleotides are TGCAGTGCTCCGGGACAGGGTAGCTACACCTTC. Protein: CSAPGQGSYTF.

The sample holds a few counts of this clonotype. A much larger clone sits a single nucleotide away, making a read error possible. The conserved final phenylalanine or tryptophan is absent from the CDR3, which likely points to a read error. The chain uses TRBV5-1 and TRBJ2-7; 8 nucleotides agree with TRBD1. The length of the CDR3 is 15 residues. CDR1 and CDR2 (germline): SGHRS, YFSETQ. The trim removed 0 bases at V and 6 bases at J, leaving 8 bases unmatched. CDR3 nucleotide sequence: TGCGCCAGCAGCTTGGTAGACGGACAGGGCGGCGAGCAGTACTTA. It encodes CASSLVDGQGGEQYL.

The sample holds a few counts of this clonotype. This sequence joins TRBV5-1 and TRBJ1-1; possible D gene TRBD1, 5 bases. There are 16 residues in the CDR3. Between the trimmed V and J ends, which lost 4 bases and 3 bases, there was a span of 19 bases. Germline CDR1 reads SGHRS; CDR2 reads YFSETQ. The CDR3 DNA reads as TGCGCCAGCAGCGCGACACCGGGTTGGGGGTACACTGAAGCTTTCTTT. This translates into CASSATPGWGYTEAFF. Full variable domain (missing parts from reference TRBV5-1 and TRBJ1-1): KAGVTQTPRYLIKTRGQQVTLSCSPISGHRSVSWYQQTPGQGLQFLFEYFSETQRNKGNFPGRFSGRQFSNSRSEMNVSTLELGDSALYLCASSATPGWGYTEAFFGQGTRLTVV.

Here the CDR3 DNA reads TGCAGTGCTAGGAATAGCGTTACAGATACGCAGTATTTT. It translates to CSARNSVTDTQYF. The chain links TRBV20-1 to TRBJ2-3, with a possible D match to TRBD2 (5 bases). Trimming pared 3 bases from V and 3 bases from J, leaving 10 bases between. The CDR3 consists of 13 residues. Germline V gives CDR1 DFQATT, CDR2 SNEGSKA (reference sequence).

In this sample, this clonotype turned up many times. This chain connects TRBV4-1 to TRBJ2-5; no clear D gene. CDR3 length equals 14 residues. In germline, CDR1 is MGHRA, CDR2 YSYEKL. Trimming removed 6 bases at V and 3 bases at J, with 14 bases between. The CDR3 region is CASRTSPIEETQYF. CDR3 nucleotide sequence: TGCGCCAGCAGGACTTCCCCGATAGAAGAGACCCAGTACTTC.

V gene TRBV2 combines with J gene TRBJ2-3; D is unresolved. Trimming cost V 1 base and J 0 bases, with 8 bases left between them. Germline-derived CDR1 and CDR2 are SNHLY and FYNNEI. The CDR3 extends over 15 amino acids. For the CDR3, the DNA is TGTGCCAGCAGTGAAGGTCTAACTAGCACAGATACGCAGTATTTT. Residues: CASSEGLTSTDTQYF.